Listed below are T cell receptor beta chains from one sample, sequenced in a study of T cell changes during pregnancy in multiple sclerosis. Some clones are missing from TCRdb's copy, which holds only in-frame ones; the method was immunoSEQ multiplex PCR. The profile shows tens of thousands of clones, roughly 94% of them singletons. Sequencing used CD8+ T cells from peripheral blood mononuclear cells, obtained before pregnancy. These receptors were obtained from a female donor with multiple sclerosis, enrolled in a pregnancy study. The CDR3 runs from the conserved cysteine through the conserved F or W. D genes are given only for firm matches.

TRBJ1-1,TRBD1,TRBV4-1,TGCGCCAGCAGCCAAGGGACAGGGAAAGCTTTCTTT,CASSQGTGKAFF
TRBJ2-7,.,TRBV4-1,TGCGCCAGCAGCCAGGAGGACTTCTCCTACGAGCAGTACTTC,CASSQEDFSYEQYF
TRBJ1-2,.,TRBV30,TGTGCCTGGAGTGTTACAGGGTTATATGGCTACACCTTC,CAWSVTGLYGYTF
TRBJ2-1,TRBD2,TRBV5-1,TGCGCCAGCAGCTTGGAGCCTAGCGGGATAGGCAATGAGCAGTTCTTC,CASSLEPSGIGNEQFF
TRBJ1-1,.,TRBV7-9,TGTGCCAGCAGCTTAGGCGGTGAAGCTTTCTTT,CASSLGGEAFF
TRBJ2-1,.,TRBV30,TGTGCCTGTGACAGGTACAATGAGCAGTTCTTC,CACDRYNEQFF
TRBJ2-1,TRBD2,TRBV4-1,TGCGCCAGCAGCCAAGAGGAAGCGGGAGGGCCACCGTACAATGAGCAGTTCTTC,CASSQEEAGGPPYNEQFF
TRBJ1-5,.,TRBV12-5,TGTGCTAGTGGTTTCGGGGGGCGCCAGCCCCAGCATTTT,CASGFGGRQPQHF
TRBJ1-5,.,TRBV6-6,TGTGCCAGCAGTTACTCGGGAGGAGACAGCAATCAGCCCCAGCATTTT,CASSYSGGDSNQPQHF
TRBJ1-2,TRBD1,TRBV19,TGTGCCAGTAGTACTATGACAGGGGGTTACTATGGCTACACCTTC,CASSTMTGGYYGYTF
TRBJ1-4,.,TRBV5-4,TGTGCCAGCAGCTTGTTCACAGGAGTGGGCCTTGTCCCTGAAAAACTGTTTTTT,CASSLFTGVGLVPEKLFF
TRBJ2-1,TRBD2,TRBV27,TGTGCCAGCAGTTTCGGACTAGCGGGGGTCTACAATGAGCAGTTCTTC,CASSFGLAGVYNEQFF
TRBJ2-7,.,TRBV11-2,TGTGCCAGCAGCCCATTCCCATCTGCGCAGGACTCCTACGAGCAGTACTTC,CASSPFPSAQDSYEQYF
TRBJ2-5,TRBD2,TRBV10-2,TGCGCCAGCAGTGAAGGGTTGTTTGGGACTAGCGGGAGCGCACGCCAAGAGACCCAGTACTTC,CASSEGLFGTSGSARQETQYF
TRBJ1-1,TRBD1,TRBV13,TGTGCCAGCAGCTCCGGGACAGGGGGCGCGGGAACTGAAGCTTTCTTT,CASSSGTGGAGTEAFF